This passage covers 21 T cell receptor beta chains from one sample sequenced in a study of blood T cell repertoires in COVID-19. TCRdb keeps only in-frame clones here, not all; method: immunoSEQ multiplex PCR. The sample lists a few hundred thousand clones, just over 85% occurring once. Sequencing was performed on peripheral blood. Receptor source: a man older than 75 with acute or convalescent COVID-19.

The gene calls are TRBV7-2 and TRBJ2-1, with D maybe TRBD1 (5 bases). Trimming left V 1 base short and J 10 bases short, with 11 bases between. There are 13 residues in the CDR3. Germline V lookup: CDR1 SGHTA, CDR2 FQGNSA. In DNA, the CDR3 is TGTGCCAGCAGCTTAGGGGGCCTGCGCGAGCAGTTCTTC. Encoded protein: CASSLGGLREQFF. Full variable domain (missing parts from reference TRBV7-2 and TRBJ2-1): GAGVSQSPSNKVTEKGKDVELRCDPISGHTALYWYRQSLGQGLEFLIYFQGNSAPDKSGLPSDRFSAERTGGSVSTLTIQRTQQEDSAVYLCASSLGGLREQFFGPGTRLTVL.

The chain is built from TRBV5-1 and TRBJ2-5, with D maybe TRBD1 (5 bases). V lost 6 bases and J lost 0, with 15 bases in between. Germline lookup yields CDR1 SGHRS and CDR2 YFSETQ. The CDR3 loop spans 15 amino acids. CDR3: CASTKLTDYQETQYF. As DNA, the CDR3 is TGCGCCAGCACCAAGTTGACAGACTACCAAGAGACCCAGTACTTC.

Only one count was recorded for this clone. This sequence joins TRBV6-2 or TRBV6-3 and TRBJ2-7; weak D call: TRBD2 (6 bases). The V gene lost 0 bases and the J gene lost 2 bases, with 17 bases spanning the gap. The CDR3 sequence is 17 residues long. Germline loops: CDR1 MNHEY, CDR2 SVGEGT. The CDR3 loop is CASSYSRGNRLTYEQYF. For the CDR3, the DNA is TGTGCCAGCAGTTACTCGCGGGGAAACCGCCTAACCTACGAGCAGTACTTC.

The rearrangement joins TRBV19 to TRBJ1-5; 8 nucleotides align to TRBD1. Germline V CDR1 and CDR2: LNHDA, SQIVND (reference sequence). Unmatched junction bases numbered 2, after V lost 3 bases and J lost 7 bases. The length of the CDR3 is 13 residues. CDR3 nucleotides: TGTGCCAGTAGTATGGACAGGGAACAGCCCCAGCATTTT. Its protein is CASSMDREQPQHF.

The CDR3 region is CASRAGTRNTGELFF. The CDR3 nucleotides are TGTGCCAGCAGGGCGGGGACCAGGAACACCGGGGAGCTGTTTTTT. This chain connects TRBV2 to TRBJ2-2, with D tentatively TRBD2 (6 bases). This CDR3 comprises 15 residues. V dropped 6 bases and J dropped 1 base, with 12 bases sitting between them. Germline CDR1 and CDR2: SNHLY and FYNNEI.

V and J are TRBV27 and TRBJ2-1, with 7 bases lining up with TRBD1. The CDR3 is 15 amino acids. Germline V gives CDR1 MNHEY, CDR2 SMNVEV (reference sequence). Losses at the gene ends were 2 bases for V and 4 bases for J; bases not matched to a gene: 5. DNA for the CDR3: TGTGCCAGCAGTTTAAGAGGGGGCGCTTACAATGAGCAGTTCTTC. Protein product: CASSLRGGAYNEQFF.

The CDR3 region has the DNA TGTGCCAGCAGTGAAATAGGGACAGAAACCGGGGAGCTGTTTTTT. Protein: CASSEIGTETGELFF. V is TRBV2 and J is TRBJ2-2; 7 bases map to TRBD1. V lost 2 bases, J lost 5 bases, and 5 bases stayed unmatched. Germline V gives CDR1 SNHLY, CDR2 FYNNEI. The CDR3 is 15 residues long.

In regard to this clone: One end of the junction is discordant with germline, which a read error may explain. The CDR3 bases are TGTGCCAGCAGCGTTAAGCTCGGGGGACAGGGTTCTCATCTGCATTTT. Its translation is CASSVKLGGQGSHLHF. J is TRBJ1-3 and V is TRBV9, with 9 bases aligning to TRBD1. The CDR3 is 16 residues long. Germline V gene sequence: CDR1 SGDLS, CDR2 YYNGEE.

The chain couples TRBV7-3 to TRBJ1-2, with D unclear. Germline-derived CDR1 and CDR2 are SGHTA and FQGTGA. This CDR3 spans 15 amino acids. V lost 8 bases, J lost 4 bases, and 20 bases lay in between. CDR3 protein: CASGWGEGPPYGYTF. DNA for the CDR3: TGTGCCAGCGGGTGGGGTGAGGGTCCCCCCTATGGCTACACCTTC.

The rearrangement uses TRBV7-9 and TRBJ2-3; tentative D call: TRBD2 (6 bases). V was clipped by 2 bases and J by 4 bases, with 13 bases between them. CDR1 and CDR2 (germline): SEHNR, FQNEAQ (reference sequence). The CDR3 contains 15 residues. The DNA of the CDR3 is TGTGCCAGCAGCTTACGGCGCGGGGCCCCAGATACGCAGTATTTT. Its protein product is CASSLRRGAPDTQYF.

The rearrangement joins TRBV5-1 to TRBJ1-1; 7 bases fit TRBD1. CDR1 is SGHRS, CDR2 YFSETQ, per germline. This CDR3 is built from 15 residues. The V segment lost 0 bases and the J segment 0 bases; nucleotides outside the gene matches: 2. In DNA, the CDR3 is TGCGCCAGCAGCTTGGACAGGGGAATGAACACTGAAGCTTTCTTT. It encodes CASSLDRGMNTEAFF.

V gene TRBV6-1 combines with J gene TRBJ2-7, with 12 bases aligning to TRBD2. The CDR3 spans 16 residues. After removal of 3 bases from V and 2 bases from J, the junction contained 5 bases not matched to a gene. CDR1 MNHNS and CDR2 SASEGT come from the germline V gene. The CDR3 nucleotides are TGTGCCAGCAGTGATCTAGCGGGAGGGCCGACCTACGAGCAGTACTTC. It yields the protein CASSDLAGGPTYEQYF.

The chain recombines TRBV7-8 with TRBJ1-1; D is perhaps TRBD1 (6 bases). V shed 6 bases and J shed 3 bases, with 14 bases lying between them. Germline CDR1 and CDR2: SGHVS and FQNEAQ. This CDR3 spans 14 amino acids. In nucleotides, the CDR3 is TGTGCCAGCAGGTCGGGGACATCCCACACTGAAGCTTTCTTT. Encoded protein: CASRSGTSHTEAFF.

The chain is built from TRBV18 and TRBJ2-3, with D tentatively TRBD1 (7 bases). The germline CDR1 and CDR2 sequences are KGHSH and LQKENI. V lost 3 bases and J 6 bases, leaving 10 bases between the germline ends. This CDR3 comprises 13 residues. The DNA for the CDR3 is TGTGCCAGCTCACCGGCAGGGGGGGATACGCAGTATTTT. Amino acids: CASSPAGGDTQYF.

This sequence joins TRBV29-1 and TRBJ1-2; TRBD1 agrees at 8 bases. Germline CDR1 and CDR2: SQVTM and ANQGSEA. V was pared by 7 bases and J by 4 bases, with 8 bases of the junction left unmatched. The CDR3 loop spans 13 amino acids. CDR3 in DNA: TGCAGCGCCCGTAAAACAGGGGGCTATGGCTACACCTTC. Protein: CSARKTGGYGYTF.

The rearrangement uses TRBV19 and TRBJ1-6; TRBD1 is a possible D gene (5 bases). Germline-derived CDR1 and CDR2 are LNHDA and SQIVND (reference sequence). V lost 3 bases to trimming and J lost 10 bases, with 10 bases between them. The CDR3 consists of 13 residues. Written as DNA, the CDR3 is TGTGCCAGTAGTATTAACAGGAAATCACCCCTCCACTTT. Its translation: CASSINRKSPLHF.

The chain carries TRBV6-5 and TRBJ1-5; D is undetermined. Deletions cut 5 bases from V and 4 bases from J, with 9 bases between. This CDR3 comprises 13 residues. CDR1 is MNHEY, CDR2 SVGAGI, per germline. The CDR3 coding sequence is TGTGCCAGCAGTCACGGGAAAAATCAGCCCCAGCATTTT. Amino acids: CASSHGKNQPQHF.

This rearrangement joins TRBV19 to TRBJ1-1; 7 bases agree with TRBD1. The CDR3 is made up of 14 amino acids. Germline CDR1 and CDR2: LNHDA and SQIVND (reference sequence). The junction had 10 bases not matched to a gene; V was cut back by 10 bases and J by 2 bases. In nucleotides, the CDR3 is TGTGCCACCAGGGCAGGGGGATTCAACACTGAAGCTTTCTTT. Its protein product is CATRAGGFNTEAFF.

Only one count was recorded for this clone. The CDR3, as DNA: TGTGCCAGCAGGATACAGGGTAGATATAATTCACCCCTCCACTTT. Translation: CASRIQGRYNSPLHF. J is TRBJ1-6 and V is TRBV28; perhaps TRBD1 as D (6 bases). V lost 6 bases to trimming and J lost 4 bases, with 13 bases between them. The CDR3 consists of 15 residues. Germline-derived CDR1 and CDR2 are MDHEN and SYDVKM.

The chain employs TRBV25-1 and TRBJ2-7; 7 positions match TRBD1. The CDR3 is 13 amino acids. Germline CDR1 MGHDK, CDR2 SYGVNS. J lost 4 bases, V lost 6 bases, and 6 bases had no gene match. In DNA, the CDR3 is TGTGCCAGCAGGAGACAGGGAGTATACGAGCAGTACTTC. Amino acid sequence: CASRRQGVYEQYF.

The gene calls are TRBV6-2 or TRBV6-3 and TRBJ2-5; TRBD1 aligns across 9 bases. CDR1 is MNHEY, CDR2 SVGEGT, per germline. CDR3 length: 16 amino acids. The ends lost 2 bases at V and 3 bases at J; junction bases unmatched: 7. The CDR3 coding sequence is TGTGCCAGCAGTTACAACAGGGGGCGCACAGAAGAGACCCAGTACTTC. Protein sequence: CASSYNRGRTEETQYF.